The 25 T cell receptor beta chains below come from one sample, sequenced in a study of blood T cell repertoires in COVID-19. Sequenced by immunoSEQ multiplex PCR; TCRdb stores in-frame clones only, minus some. The sample lists around 140,000 clones, under 90% occurring once. Sequenced input: peripheral blood. These receptors all come from a human donor in a cohort sampled during active COVID-19.

The CDR3 here is CASSEQGTEAFF. The CDR3 DNA follows: TGTGCCAGCAGTGAACAGGGGACTGAAGCTTTCTTT. The rearrangement uses TRBV25-1 and TRBJ1-1; a weak D match, TRBD1 (6 bases). The CDR3 spans 12 residues. Germline loops: CDR1 MGHDK, CDR2 SYGVNS. Trimming shortened V by 2 bases and J by 5 bases, and 6 bases separated the two germline ends.

The chain links TRBV5-1 to TRBJ2-5; D might be TRBD2 (6 bases). From germline, CDR1 is SGHRS and CDR2 YFSETQ. The CDR3 has 14 residues. V was pared by 0 bases and J by 4 bases, with 10 bases between. CDR3 sequence reads: CASSLGTEGETQYF. CDR3 bases: TGCGCCAGCAGCTTGGGTACGGAGGGAGAGACCCAGTACTTC.

In regard to this clone: Given the absence of the conserved phenylalanine or tryptophan at the CDR3 end, a read error is likely. The DNA is omitted, as the CDR3 cannot be located on it reliably, and the CDR3 follows TCRdb's listing. The chain uses TRBV5-5 and TRBJ1-2; TRBD1 was called by the table and not checked on the DNA. Per the germline V gene, CDR1 is SGHKS and CDR2 is YYEKEE (reference sequence). The CDR3 extends over 13 residues, inclusive of both ends. The CDR3: CASSLGPGDGDTV.

This rearrangement joins TRBV7-9 to TRBJ1-4; 7 positions agree with TRBD1. After removal of 3 bases from V and 8 bases from J, the junction contained 9 bases not matched to a gene. Looked up from germline, CDR1 is SEHNR and CDR2 is FQNEAQ (reference sequence). The CDR3 totals 15 residues. CDR3 region: CASSFGQAPREKLFF. The CDR3 bases are TGTGCCAGCAGCTTCGGACAGGCGCCCAGGGAAAAACTGTTTTTT.

The chain uses TRBV27 and TRBJ2-1; TRBD1 matches at 9 bases. The CDR3 has 14 residues. V was clipped by 5 bases and J by 8 bases; unmatched bases: 7. Germline V CDR1 and CDR2: MNHEY, SMNVEV (reference sequence). The chain's CDR3 is CASSPDRGRYEQFF. CDR3 nucleotide sequence: TGTGCCAGCAGTCCGGACAGGGGCAGGTATGAGCAGTTCTTC.

V gene TRBV19 combines with J gene TRBJ1-2; no definite D call. V lost 6 bases and J 2 bases, leaving 16 bases between the germline ends. The CDR3 has 15 amino acids. CDR1 and CDR2 from the germline V gene are LNHDA and SQIVND (reference sequence). Here the CDR3 reads CASSSISQSNYGYTF. The CDR3 region has the DNA TGTGCCAGTAGCTCGATCTCCCAGTCGAACTATGGCTACACCTTC.

V and J are TRBV4-1 and TRBJ1-2; D gene uncertain. CDR3 length: 15 amino acids. Germline CDR1 and CDR2: MGHRA and YSYEKL. V dropped 1 base and J dropped 6 bases, with 15 bases sitting between them. The CDR3 bases are TGCGCCAGCAGCCAAGCCACCCTTCGGAGTCATGGCTACACCTTC. It yields the protein CASSQATLRSHGYTF.

The chain recombines TRBV19 with TRBJ1-1, with D possibly matching TRBD1 (6 bases). V gave up 8 bases and J gave up 5 bases, with 15 bases separating them. Germline loops: CDR1 LNHDA, CDR2 SQIVND (reference sequence). There are 13 residues in the CDR3. CDR3 coding DNA: TGTGCCAGTGCGGGAGGGGGTCGGACTGAAGCTTTCTTT. It codes for CASAGGGRTEAFF.

The CDR3 DNA reads TGTGCCAGCAGCTTTAAAGCGGGGGGGCTCGAGCAGTACTTC. Translating it yields CASSFKAGGLEQYF. This sequence joins TRBV11-3 and TRBJ2-7, with 10 positions matching TRBD2. CDR1 and CDR2 from the germline V gene are SGHNT and YENEEA. The CDR3 is 14 amino acids. V shed 3 bases, J shed 6 bases, and the junction held 5 bases outside the gene matches.

The rearrangement links TRBV29-1 to TRBJ1-4, with D possibly matching TRBD1 (5 bases). The germline V and J ends were trimmed by 3 bases and 6 bases, with 14 bases remaining between them. The CDR3 runs to 14 residues. Per germline, CDR1 SQVTM and CDR2 ANQGSEA. In DNA, the CDR3 is TGCAGCGTTGAGGTTGGGCGGGGCGATGAAAAACTGTTTTTT. Translation gives CSVEVGRGDEKLFF.

This chain joins TRBV14 and TRBJ2-5, with a tentative D call TRBD1 (5 bases). Germline V CDR1 and CDR2: SGHDN, FVKESK. The CDR3 consists of 14 residues. The V and J ends lost 2 bases and 0 bases respectively, with 7 bases between them. The CDR3 spells CASSQRGYQETQYF. CDR3 coding DNA: TGTGCCAGCAGCCAAAGGGGATACCAAGAGACCCAGTACTTC.

J is TRBJ2-7 and V is TRBV10-3, with D hard to call. The V and J ends lost 3 bases and 3 bases respectively, with 9 bases between them. This CDR3 is 13 amino acids long. Germline CDR1 reads ENHRY; CDR2 reads SYGVKD. This CDR3 is CAISDTASYEQYV. CDR3 nucleotide sequence: TGTGCCATCAGTGATACTGCGAGCTACGAGCAGTACGTC.

The V call is TRBV12-3 or TRBV12-4, the J call TRBJ1-1; TRBD1 matches 9 bases. The CDR3 is 12 residues long. With 5 bases clipped from V and 7 bases from J, the junction kept 2 bases outside the gene matches. CDR3 in amino acids: CASSGGQGEAFF. DNA for the CDR3: TGTGCCAGCAGTGGGGGACAGGGTGAAGCTTTCTTT.

The chain is built from TRBV2 and TRBJ1-1, with a possible D match to TRBD1 (5 bases). V lost 7 bases and J lost 5, with 14 bases in between. Germline V gene data show CDR1 as SNHLY and CDR2 as FYNNEI. CDR3 size: 13 residues. The CDR3 DNA reads TGTGCCAGCAAGACGGGGAGGGGAACTGAAGCTTTCTTT. This gives the protein CASKTGRGTEAFF.

This chain joins TRBV27 and TRBJ2-1; the match to TRBD2 covers 9 bases. CDR1 MNHEY and CDR2 SMNVEV come from the germline V gene (reference sequence). V trimming: 4 bases; J trimming: 3 bases; junction bases outside the gene matches: 7. The CDR3 loop spans 16 amino acids. CDR3 sequence: CASSSRLAEDYNEQFF. CDR3 DNA: TGTGCCAGCAGTTCCCGACTAGCGGAAGACTACAATGAGCAGTTCTTC.

In this sample, this clone turned up once. The V and J genes are TRBV7-2 and TRBJ2-5, with 9 positions matching TRBD2. Germline CDR1 is SGHTA and CDR2 is FQGNSA. There are 15 residues in the CDR3. J was trimmed by 5 bases and V by 1 base; bases with no gene match: 5. CDR3 DNA sequence: TGTGCCAGCAGCTTAGATGCGGGGGGGCTGGAGACCCAGTACTTC. It encodes CASSLDAGGLETQYF.

This clone was seen more than once but under ten times. The chain couples TRBV10-3 to TRBJ2-1; TRBD2 matches 11 bases. The CDR3 extends over 14 amino acids. Losses at the gene ends were 11 bases for V and 7 bases for J; bases not matched to a gene: 10. Germline loops: CDR1 ENHRY, CDR2 SYGVKD. The CDR3 is CAGIAGGPVNEQFF. Here the CDR3 DNA reads TGTGCCGGAATAGCGGGAGGGCCTGTAAATGAGCAGTTCTTC.

J is TRBJ2-2 and V is TRBV10-3; 8 bases agree with TRBD1. Germline CDR1 reads ENHRY; CDR2 reads SYGVKD. The CDR3 contains 14 residues. J lost 6 bases, V lost 4 bases, and 4 bases had no gene match. In DNA form, the CDR3 reads TGTGCCATCAGTGGGACAGGGAATTCCGGGGAGCTGTTTTTT. Translated, it gives CAISGTGNSGELFF.

In this sample, this clone turned up many times. Other DNA sequences from this sample encode an identical CDR3 as well. The chain joins TRBV15 to TRBJ1-3; D is undetermined. With 1 base removed from V and 0 bases from J, the gap between germline ends came to 7 bases. This CDR3 contains 15 residues. Germline CDR1 and CDR2: LNHNV and YYDKDF (reference sequence). The CDR3 protein is CATSRGRSSGNTIYF. CDR3 sequence (DNA): TGTGCCACCAGCAGAGGTAGATCCTCTGGAAACACCATATATTTT.

The V gene is TRBV19, the J gene TRBJ2-2; the D gene is possibly TRBD2 (6 bases). The V and J ends lost 3 bases and 0 bases respectively, with 11 bases between them. From germline, CDR1 is LNHDA and CDR2 SQIVND (reference sequence). The CDR3 has 16 residues. The chain's CDR3 is CASSMSGLSNTGELFF. In nucleotides, the CDR3 is TGTGCCAGTAGTATGTCGGGACTGTCGAACACCGGGGAGCTGTTTTTT.

The chain links TRBV5-1 to TRBJ1-2; D ambiguous. CDR1 is SGHRS, CDR2 YFSETQ, per germline. CDR3 length: 17 residues. Trimming cost V 4 bases and J 3 bases, with 22 bases left between them. CDR3 sequence (DNA): TGCGCCAGCAGCCCTGGACTCGCGACGCTGGGTTACTATGGCTACACCTTC. Encoded protein: CASSPGLATLGYYGYTF. The entire variable domain, with the rest obtained from reference TRBV5-1 and TRBJ1-2, is as follows: KAGVTQTPRYLIKTRGQQVTLSCSPISGHRSVSWYQQTPGQGLQFLFEYFSETQRNKGNFPGRFSGRQFSNSRSEMNVSTLELGDSALYLCASSPGLATLGYYGYTFGSGTRLTVV.

This clone has only a few counts. The chain has TRBV15 and TRBJ1-5; D call uncertain. Germline V gene data show CDR1 as LNHNV and CDR2 as YYDKDF (reference sequence). This CDR3 is 16 amino acids long. The V and J ends lost 0 bases and 3 bases respectively, with 12 bases between them. Written as DNA, the CDR3 is TGTGCCACCAGCAGAGACGGGGTGACCTTCAATCAGCCCCAGCATTTT. Amino acid sequence: CATSRDGVTFNQPQHF.

The rearrangement joins TRBV24-1 to TRBJ2-2, with D unresolved. V lost 6 bases, J lost 8 bases, and 15 bases lay in between. The CDR3 contains 14 residues. Germline V gene lookup returns CDR1 KGHDR and CDR2 SFDVKD. The CDR3 DNA reads as TGTGCCACCAGTAACGCCGAAGCAACGGGGGAGCTGTTTTTT. This translates into CATSNAEATGELFF.

Here the CDR3 reads CASSDNSGTSVYNEQFF. CDR3 in DNA: TGTGCCAGCAGTGACAATTCCGGGACTAGCGTGTACAATGAGCAGTTCTTC. The chain has TRBV25-1 and TRBJ2-1; 10 positions agree with TRBD2. From germline, CDR1 is MGHDK and CDR2 SYGVNS. The CDR3 covers 17 residues. Trimming took 3 bases from V and 4 from J; bases not matched to a gene: 9.

The chain carries TRBV7-2 and TRBJ2-7, with D tentatively TRBD2 (5 bases). This CDR3 is built from 14 residues. CDR1 and CDR2 from the germline V gene are SGHTA and FQGNSA. V lost 0 bases and J lost 2, with 8 bases in between. The CDR3 DNA follows: TGTGCCAGCAGCTTAGCGTCCGGGACCTACGAGCAGTACTTC. As protein: CASSLASGTYEQYF.